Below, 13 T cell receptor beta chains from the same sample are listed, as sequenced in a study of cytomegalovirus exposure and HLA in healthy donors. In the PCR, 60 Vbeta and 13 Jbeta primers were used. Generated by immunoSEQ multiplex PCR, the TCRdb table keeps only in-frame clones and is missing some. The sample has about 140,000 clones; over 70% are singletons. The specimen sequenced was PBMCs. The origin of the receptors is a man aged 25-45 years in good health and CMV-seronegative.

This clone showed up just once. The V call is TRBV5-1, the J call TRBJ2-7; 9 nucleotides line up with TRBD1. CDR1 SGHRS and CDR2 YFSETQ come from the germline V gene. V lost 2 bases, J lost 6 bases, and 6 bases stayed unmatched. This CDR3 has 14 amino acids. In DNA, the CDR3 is TGCGCCAGCAGCTTAGGGACAGGGTTTAGCGAGCAGTACTTC. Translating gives CASSLGTGFSEQYF.

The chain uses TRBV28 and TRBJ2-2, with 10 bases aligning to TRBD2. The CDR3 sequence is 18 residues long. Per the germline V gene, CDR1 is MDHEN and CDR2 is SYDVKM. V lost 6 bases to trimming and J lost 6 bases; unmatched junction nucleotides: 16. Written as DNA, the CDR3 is TGTGCCAGCAGCCCTCTACTAGCGGGGAGCTTAGGGTCCGGGGAGCTGTTTTTT. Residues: CASSPLLAGSLGSGELFF.

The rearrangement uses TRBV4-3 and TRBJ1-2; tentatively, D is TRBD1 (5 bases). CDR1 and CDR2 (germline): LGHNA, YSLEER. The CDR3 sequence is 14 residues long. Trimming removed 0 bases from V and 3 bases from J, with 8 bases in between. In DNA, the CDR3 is TGCGCCAGCAGCCAAGAGATAGGGGACTATGGCTACACCTTC. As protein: CASSQEIGDYGYTF.

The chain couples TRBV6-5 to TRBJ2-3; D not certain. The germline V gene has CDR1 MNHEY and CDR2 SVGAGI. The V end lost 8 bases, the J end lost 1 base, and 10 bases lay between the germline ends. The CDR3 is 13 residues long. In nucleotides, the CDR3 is TGTGCCAGCGGTCCGTCGGGCACAGATACGCAGTATTTT. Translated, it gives CASGPSGTDTQYF.

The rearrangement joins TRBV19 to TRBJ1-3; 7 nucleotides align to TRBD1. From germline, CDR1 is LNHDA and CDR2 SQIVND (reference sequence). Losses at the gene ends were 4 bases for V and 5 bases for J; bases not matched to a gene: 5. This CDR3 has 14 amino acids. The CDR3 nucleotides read TGTGCCAGTAGTACCGGGACAGCTAGAAACACCATATATTTT. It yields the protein CASSTGTARNTIYF.

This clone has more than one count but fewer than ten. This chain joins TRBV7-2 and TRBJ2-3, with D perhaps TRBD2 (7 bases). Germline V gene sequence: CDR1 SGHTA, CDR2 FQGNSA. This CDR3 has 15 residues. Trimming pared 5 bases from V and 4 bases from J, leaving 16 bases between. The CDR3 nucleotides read TGTGCCAGCAGCACGGGTGGGGGGGGCTCAGATACGCAGTATTTT. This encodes CASSTGGGGSDTQYF.

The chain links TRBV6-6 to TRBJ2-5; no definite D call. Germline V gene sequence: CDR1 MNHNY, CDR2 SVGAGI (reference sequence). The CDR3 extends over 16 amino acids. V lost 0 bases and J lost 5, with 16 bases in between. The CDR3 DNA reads TGTGCCAGCAGTTACTCGGTAAATCTGGGCCGTGAGACCCAGTACTTC. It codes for CASSYSVNLGRETQYF.

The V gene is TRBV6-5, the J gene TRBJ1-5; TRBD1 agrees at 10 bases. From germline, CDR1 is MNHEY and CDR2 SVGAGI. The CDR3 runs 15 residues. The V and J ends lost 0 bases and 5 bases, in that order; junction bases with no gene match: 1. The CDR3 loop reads CASSYSGQGDQPQHF. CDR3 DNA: TGTGCCAGCAGTTACTCAGGACAGGGGGATCAGCCCCAGCATTTT.

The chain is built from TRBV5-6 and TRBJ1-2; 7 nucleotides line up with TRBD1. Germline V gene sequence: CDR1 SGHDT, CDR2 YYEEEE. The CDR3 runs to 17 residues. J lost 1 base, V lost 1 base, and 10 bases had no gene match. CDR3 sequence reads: CASSLPSNRGGNYGYTF. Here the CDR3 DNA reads TGTGCCAGCAGCTTGCCCTCTAACAGGGGCGGTAACTATGGCTACACCTTC.

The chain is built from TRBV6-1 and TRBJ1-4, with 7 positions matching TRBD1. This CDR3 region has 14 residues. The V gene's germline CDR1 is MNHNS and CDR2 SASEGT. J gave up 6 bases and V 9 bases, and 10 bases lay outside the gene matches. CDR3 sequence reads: CASRWTGPDEKLFF. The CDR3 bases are TGTGCCAGTCGGTGGACAGGCCCCGATGAAAAACTGTTTTTT.

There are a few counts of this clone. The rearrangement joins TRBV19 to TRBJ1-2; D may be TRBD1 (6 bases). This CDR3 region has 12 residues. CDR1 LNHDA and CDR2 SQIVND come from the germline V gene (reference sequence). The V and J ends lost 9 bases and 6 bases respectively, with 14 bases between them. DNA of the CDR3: TGTGCCAGCAGGGCAGGGGCCCATGGCTACACCTTC. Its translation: CASRAGAHGYTF.

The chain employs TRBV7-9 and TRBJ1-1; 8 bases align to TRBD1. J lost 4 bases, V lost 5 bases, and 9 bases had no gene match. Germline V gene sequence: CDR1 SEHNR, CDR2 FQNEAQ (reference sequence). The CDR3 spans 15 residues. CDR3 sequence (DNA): TGTGCCAGCAGCACGTTGACAGGGGTAGCCACTGAAGCTTTCTTT. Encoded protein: CASSTLTGVATEAFF.

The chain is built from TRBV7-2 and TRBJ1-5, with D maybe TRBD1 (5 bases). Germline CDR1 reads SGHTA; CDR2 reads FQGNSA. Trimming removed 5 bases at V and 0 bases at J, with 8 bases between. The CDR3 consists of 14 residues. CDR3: CASSPDSSNQPQHF. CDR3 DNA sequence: TGTGCCAGCAGCCCCGACAGTAGCAATCAGCCCCAGCATTTT.